The 4 T cell receptor beta chains below were found in one sample sequenced in a study of cytomegalovirus exposure and HLA in healthy donors. This PCR relied on a set of 60 Vbeta primers and 13 Jbeta primers. Profiling relied on immunoSEQ multiplex PCR, and the TCRdb table lists in-frame clones only, not all of them. Among about 120,000 clones listed, 74% were seen once. Sequencing input: PBMCs. The origin of the receptors is a male donor in good health and CMV-seronegative.

The V gene is TRBV5-4, the J gene TRBJ1-2; TRBD1 matches at 12 bases. Germline loops: CDR1 SGHNT, CDR2 YYREEE (reference sequence). The J segment lost 6 bases and the V segment lost 0 bases, leaving 9 bases of the junction unmatched. The CDR3 runs 17 residues. This CDR3 reads CASSLVGGQGAFDGYTF. In nucleotides, the CDR3 is TGTGCCAGCAGCTTGGTAGGGGGACAGGGGGCGTTTGATGGCTACACCTTC. The complete variable domain, with remaining parts taken from reference TRBV5-4 and TRBJ1-2, reads ETGVTQSPTHLIKTRGQQVTLRCSSQSGHNTVSWYQQALGQGPQFIFQYYREEENGRGNFPPRFSGLQFPNYSSELNVNALELDDSALYLCASSLVGGQGAFDGYTFGSGTRLTVV.

V is TRBV28 and J is TRBJ2-1; 9 bases agree with TRBD2. Trimming at V came to 2 bases and at J to 1 base, leaving 0 bases not matched to a gene. Germline CDR1 is MDHEN and CDR2 is SYDVKM. CDR3 length: 15 amino acids. CDR3 region: CASSLAGGSYNEQFF. As DNA, the CDR3 is TGTGCCAGCAGTTTAGCGGGAGGGTCCTACAATGAGCAGTTCTTC.

J is TRBJ1-1 and V is TRBV29-1, with 7 nucleotides matching TRBD1. Trimming cost V 7 bases and J 1 base; bases outside gene matches: 9. Germline values: CDR1 SQVTM, CDR2 ANQGSEA. The length of the CDR3 is 14 residues. CDR3 in amino acids: CSGEDRTTNTEAFF. DNA for the CDR3: TGCAGCGGCGAGGACAGGACGACGAACACTGAAGCTTTCTTT.

CDR3 coding DNA: TGTGCCAGCAGCTTACAAGGAGGGGCCTCCAGTCAGCCCCAGCATTTT. As protein: CASSLQGGASSQPQHF. This chain uses TRBV7-2 with TRBJ1-5; perhaps TRBD1 as D (5 bases). This CDR3 spans 16 amino acids. Per germline, CDR1 SGHTA and CDR2 FQGNSA. Trimming took 2 bases from V and 6 from J, leaving 17 bases between them. The variable domain in full, with the rest retrieved from reference TRBV7-2 and TRBJ1-5, is GAGVSQSPSNKVTEKGKDVELRCDPISGHTALYWYRQSLGQGLEFLIYFQGNSAPDKSGLPSDRFSAERTGGSVSTLTIQRTQQEDSAVYLCASSLQGGASSQPQHFGDGTRLSIL.